The sample holds a few counts of the clone carrying this T cell receptor (beta chain). Its matching antigen is unknown. Each donor was healthy, and each was a bone marrow donor. V trimming: 4 bases; J trimming: 5 bases; junction bases outside the gene matches: 6. CDR1 and CDR2 from the germline V gene are SGHNT and YENEEA. There are 15 residues in the CDR3. This sample was included in a study of cytomegalovirus exposure and HLA in healthy donors. The PCR had 60 Vbeta and 13 Jbeta primers. Method: immunoSEQ multiplex PCR; TCRdb's copy keeps in-frame clones and lacks some. The table includes about 200,000 clones, 79% detected once. The study, taken as a whole, reports: HLA-A and HLA-B allele assignments for most subjects were reportedly predicted accurately using TCR beta sequences. Later, TCR association rates were found to vary by HLA locus, highest for DRB1 and lowest for HLA-C. Researchers counted 150 to 200 TCR beta chains as cytomegalovirus-associated.

The chain uses TRBV11-3 and TRBJ2-7; 12 bases agree with TRBD2. Sequences were obtained from PBMCs. This receptor was taken from a woman aged 25 to 39 in good health and CMV-seropositive. As DNA, the CDR3 is TGTGCCAGCAGCTCGAGACTAGCGGGAGACCACGAGCAGTACTTC. It translates to CASSSRLAGDHEQYF. Full variable domain (remainder filled in from reference TRBV11-3 and TRBJ2-7): EAGVVQSPRYKIIEKKQPVAFWCNPISGHNTLYWYLQNLGQGPELLIRYENEEAVDDSQLPKDRFSAERLKGVDSTLKIQPAELGDSAVYLCASSSRLAGDHEQYFGPGTRLTVT.